One and the same sample provided the 5 T cell receptor beta chains below, sequenced in a study of cytomegalovirus exposure and HLA in healthy donors. Vbeta (60) and Jbeta (13) primers were used in the PCR. Sequenced by immunoSEQ multiplex PCR; TCRdb stores in-frame clones only, minus some. Seen here are under 150,000 clones, roughly four fifths observed once, and the top ten hold 1.5% to 2%. Sequencing was done on a sample of PBMCs. Source of these receptors: a woman under 30 in good health and CMV-seronegative.

This chain uses TRBV6-1 with TRBJ1-5, with TRBD1 matching 7 bases. V gave up 7 bases and J gave up 3 bases; unmatched junction bases: 9. The CDR3 sequence is 15 residues long. Germline V gives CDR1 MNHNS, CDR2 SASEGT. CDR3 in amino acids: CASKQGWDINQPQHF. The CDR3 coding sequence is TGTGCCAGCAAACAGGGGTGGGATATCAATCAGCCCCAGCATTTT.

V and J are TRBV4-1 and TRBJ1-2; no firm D call. The CDR3 consists of 16 residues. From germline, CDR1 is MGHRA and CDR2 YSYEKL. V was cut by 0 bases and J by 8 bases, with 19 bases left in between. The CDR3 region has the DNA TGCGCCAGCAGCCAAGAAAGACTCATCGACTTCCGCGGCTACACCTTC. Translating it yields CASSQERLIDFRGYTF.

CDR3 amino acids: CASSGAGVNSPLHF. The CDR3 region has the DNA TGTGCCAGCAGTGGCGCGGGGGTTAATTCACCCCTCCACTTT. The genes are TRBV6-1 and TRBJ1-6; possibly TRBD1 for D (5 bases). The CDR3 is 14 residues long. V dropped 4 bases and J dropped 6 bases, with 10 bases sitting between them. Germline V gene sequence: CDR1 MNHNS, CDR2 SASEGT.

This clone has just one count. This chain uses TRBV27 with TRBJ2-3, with 12 bases identical to TRBD2. The CDR3 has 16 residues. Per germline, CDR1 MNHEY and CDR2 SMNVEV (reference sequence). V shed 5 bases and J 4 bases; nucleotides not matched to a gene: 7. CDR3 nucleotides: TGTGCCAGCAGTGTCCTAGCGGGGGGGCCGTCAGATACGCAGTATTTT. It yields the protein CASSVLAGGPSDTQYF.

This clone was seen a few times. The V gene is TRBV10-1, the J gene TRBJ1-1; no clear D gene. The CDR3 is 15 residues long. The V end lost 3 bases, the J end lost 2 bases, and 13 bases lay between the germline ends. Germline values: CDR1 WNHNN, CDR2 SYGVQD (reference sequence). The CDR3 is CASSESGRGNTEAFF. CDR3 in DNA: TGCGCCAGCAGTGAATCTGGTCGGGGAAACACTGAAGCTTTCTTT.